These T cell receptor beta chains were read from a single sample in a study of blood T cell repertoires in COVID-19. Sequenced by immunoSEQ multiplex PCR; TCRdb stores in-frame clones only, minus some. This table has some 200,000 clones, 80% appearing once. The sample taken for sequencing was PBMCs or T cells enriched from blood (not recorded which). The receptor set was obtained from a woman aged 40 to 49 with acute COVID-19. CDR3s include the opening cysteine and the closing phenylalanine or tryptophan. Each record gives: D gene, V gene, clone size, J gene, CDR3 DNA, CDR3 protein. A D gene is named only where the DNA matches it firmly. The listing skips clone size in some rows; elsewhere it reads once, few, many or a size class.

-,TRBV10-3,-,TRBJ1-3,TGTGCCATCAGTGATGGCAGGCTCTCTGGAAACACCATATATTTT,CAISDGRLSGNTIYF
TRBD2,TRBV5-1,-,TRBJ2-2,TGCGCCAGCAGCTTCTCAGGGACTAGACAAAACGGGGAGCTGTTTTTT,CASSFSGTRQNGELFF
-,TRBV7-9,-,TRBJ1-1,TGTGCCAGCGACTCCTGGGGGGGCACTGAAGCTTTCTTT,CASDSWGGTEAFF
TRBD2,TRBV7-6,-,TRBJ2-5,TGTGCCAGCAGCTCGGGACTAGCGGGCGGAGGGGCCCAAGAGACCCAGTACTTC,CASSSGLAGGGAQETQYF
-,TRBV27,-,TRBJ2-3,TGTGCCAGCAGTTTCGGTAGCGGACCTAGCACAGATACGCAGTATTTT,CASSFGSGPSTDTQYF
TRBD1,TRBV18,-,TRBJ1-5,TGTGCCAGCTCACCGGACGGACAGGGACCAGGGCCCCAGCATTTT,CASSPDGQGPGPQHF
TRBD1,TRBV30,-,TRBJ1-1,TGTGCCTGGATCCCGGGACAGGGCGCTTTCTTT,CAWIPGQGAFF
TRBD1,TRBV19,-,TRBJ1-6,TGTGCCAGTAGTCCCGGACAGGGTAGAAATTCACCCCTCCACTTT,CASSPGQGRNSPLHF
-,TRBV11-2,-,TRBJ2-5,TGTGCCAGCAGCGCGGGGTCCCAAGAGACCCAGTACTTC,CASSAGSQETQYF
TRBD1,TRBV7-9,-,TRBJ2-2,TGTGCCAGCAGCTGGAACAGGGGGAGCGGGGAGCTGTTTTTT,CASSWNRGSGELFF
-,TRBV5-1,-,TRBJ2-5,TGCGCCAGCAGCTTTGGGGAGGAGACCCAGTACTTC,CASSFGEETQYF
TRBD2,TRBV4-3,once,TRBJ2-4,TGCGCCAGCAGCCAAGGACTAGCCGACATTCAGTACTTC,CASSQGLADIQYF
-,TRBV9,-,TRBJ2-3,TGTGCCAGCAGCGTAGGCGCAGATACGCAGTATTTT,CASSVGADTQYF
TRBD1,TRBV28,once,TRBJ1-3,TGTGCCAGCAGTTTCACAGGGGCCTCTGGAAACACCATATATTTT,CASSFTGASGNTIYF
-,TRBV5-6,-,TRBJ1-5,TGTGCCAGCAGCTCAGCAGGGGCTACCTTTCATAGCAATCAGCCCCAGCATTTT,CASSSAGATFHSNQPQHF
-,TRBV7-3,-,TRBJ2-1,TGTGCCAGCAGCTCAAACCCGGAACGACTAAATGAGCAGTTCTTC,CASSSNPERLNEQFF
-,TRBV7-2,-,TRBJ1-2,TGTGCCAGCAGCTTAGAGGGCAGGGGAAACTATGGCTACACCTTC,CASSLEGRGNYGYTF
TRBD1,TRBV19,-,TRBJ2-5,TGTGCCAGTAGTCCACAGGGGATAGAGACCCAGTACTTC,CASSPQGIETQYF
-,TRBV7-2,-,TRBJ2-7,TGTGCCAGCAGCTTAGCGCTGGACAGCTCCTACGAGCAGTACTTC,CASSLALDSSYEQYF
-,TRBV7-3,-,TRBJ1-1,TGTGCCAGCAGCCCAAATGGGGGAGGAAGCACTGAAGCTTTCTTT,CASSPNGGGSTEAFF
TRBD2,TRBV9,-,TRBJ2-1,TGTGCCAGCAGCGTTCGACTAGCGGGGGCCCCGGGTGAGCAGTTCTTC,CASSVRLAGAPGEQFF
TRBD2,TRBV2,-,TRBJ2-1,TGTGCCAGCAGTCATTTGAGCGGGGGGGCGGATGAGCAGTTCTTC,CASSHLSGGADEQFF
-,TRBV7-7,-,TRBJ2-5,TGTGCTAGCACTTTAGGTACAGGGTCGGAGGAGACCCAGTACTTC,CASTLGTGSEETQYF
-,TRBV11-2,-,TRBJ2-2,TGTGCCAGCAGCTTAGATCCACGGGTCACCGGGGAGCTGTTTTTT,CASSLDPRVTGELFF
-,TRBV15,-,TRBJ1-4,TGTGCCACCAGCAGCCATGGGCCAGGGATTGAAAAACTGTTTTTT,CATSSHGPGIEKLFF
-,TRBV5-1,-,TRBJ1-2,TGCGCCAGCAGCCTGGACAGCCGCAACGGCTACACCTTC,CASSLDSRNGYTF
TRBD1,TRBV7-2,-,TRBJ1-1,TGTGCCAGCAGCTCACTAACAGGGGTGAACACTGAAGCTTTCTTT,CASSSLTGVNTEAFF
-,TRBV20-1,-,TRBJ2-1,TGCAGTGCCTGCGGGGATGAGCAGTTCTTC,CSACGDEQFF
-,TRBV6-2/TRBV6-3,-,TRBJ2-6,TGTGCCAGCAGTCGGGACAACTCTGGGGCCAACGTCCTGACTTTC,CASSRDNSGANVLTF
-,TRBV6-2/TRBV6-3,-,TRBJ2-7,TGTGCCAGCAGTTATGGTACGGGAGGGGGCAAATACGAGCAGTACTTC,CASSYGTGGGKYEQYF
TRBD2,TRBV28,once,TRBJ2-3,TGTGCCAGCAGCCGTGCCTTAGGGCGGGGGAGCACAGATACGCAGTATTTT,CASSRALGRGSTDTQYF
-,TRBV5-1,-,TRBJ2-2,TGCGCCAGCAGCTTGGGACACCCGAACACCGGGGAGCTGTTTTTT,CASSLGHPNTGELFF
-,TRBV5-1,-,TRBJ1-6,TGCGCCAGCAGCTTGAATGTCCGGGAAGCAAATTCACCCCTCCACTTT,CASSLNVREANSPLHF